The present entry profiles one TCR beta chain with its context. Its antigen is undetermined. The source of the sample is a study of T cell responses to AZD1222 COVID-19 vaccine. Study results and limitations: Spike-specific TCR breadth and depth grew following two AZD1222 doses. None of the repertoires were sampled until the peak T cell response had passed. Possibly, clonal diversity was underestimated; donors were largely white British and included more females.

CDR1 LNHDA and CDR2 SQIVND come from the germline V gene (reference sequence). The V end lost 3 bases, the J end lost 0 bases, and 9 bases lay between the germline ends. CDR3 size: 15 residues. Here immunoSEQ multiplex PCR was the method, and the copy in TCRdb shows in-frame clones only, minus some. The repertoire holds about 260,000 clones, 90% to 95% seen once, with 0.5% to 0.65% in the top ten. V is TRBV19 and J is TRBJ2-1; a possible D gene is TRBD2 (6 bases). The sample in question was peripheral blood, obtained on day 0 of AZD1222 vaccination. The receptor was isolated from an adult in good health. The CDR3 DNA reads as TGTGCCAGTAGTATGGGGAGGAGCTCCTACAATGAGCAGTTCTTC. This codes for CASSMGRSSYNEQFF.